This TCR beta chain was identified in a study of blood T cell repertoires in COVID-19. Per the germline V gene, CDR1 is GTSNPN and CDR2 is SVGIG (reference sequence). The CDR3 extends over 14 amino acids. V was trimmed by 1 base and J by 6 bases, leaving 15 bases between them. This table comes from immunoSEQ multiplex PCR, and its TCRdb copy is limited to in-frame clones, with some not included. The table has about 39,000 clones, about 80% seen once. This TCR came from a man between 65 and 79 years old with active or convalescent COVID-19. The sequenced material came from peripheral blood. V is TRBV30 and J is TRBJ2-5; D might be TRBD2 (6 bases). CDR3 in amino acids: CAWSGGAGIKTQYF. CDR3 sequence (DNA): TGTGCCTGGAGTGGGGGCGCGGGAATAAAGACCCAGTACTTC.